These 22 T cell receptor beta chains share one sample of origin, sequenced in a study of esophageal squamous cell carcinoma under preoperative chemotherapy. TCRdb reanalysed the PCR reads using MiXCR and keeps one entry per CDR3 protein. The sample has more than 9,500 distinct CDR3 sequences, 54% seen once. This sample's time point: before preoperative PTX-NDP chemotherapy. This specimen was collected from a patient given preoperative chemotherapy. Receptor source: a human donor with esophageal squamous cell carcinoma. The donor label of this sample is uncertain.

The rearrangement uses TRBV12-3 or TRBV12-4 and TRBJ2-3; 9 bases align to TRBD2. V lost 3 bases and J lost 2; bases outside the gene matches: 9. The CDR3 has 17 amino acids. The CDR3 DNA is TGTGCCAGCAGTTTCGGCCTCGAGCGGGGGGCCACAGATACGCAGTATTTT. Protein sequence: CASSFGLERGATDTQYF.

The chain uses TRBV6-4 and TRBJ1-2; D is possibly TRBD1 (5 bases). CDR3 size: 12 residues. V was pared by 11 bases and J by 2 bases, with 12 bases between. The germline CDR1 and CDR2 sequences are MRHNA and SNTAGT. CDR3 sequence reads: CAPGQTNYGYTF. CDR3 nucleotide sequence: TGTGCCCCAGGGCAGACAAACTATGGCTACACCTTC.

This chain joins TRBV12-3 or TRBV12-4 and TRBJ2-1, with 9 positions matching TRBD2. The better agreement between TRBJ2-5 and the DNA end casts doubt on the J call. CDR3 length: 16 amino acids. The CDR3 region has the DNA TGTGCCAGCAGTTTAGCGTACGGTAGCGGGAGAGAGACCCAGTACTTC. This encodes CASSLAYGSGRETQYF.

V usage is TRBV12-3 or TRBV12-4 and J usage is TRBJ2-1; 10 bases agree with TRBD1. Gene TRBJ2-7 matches the end of the DNA better, so the J call may be wrong. The CDR3 consists of 16 residues. This chain's CDR3 is CASRPPAGTGVYEQYF. CDR3 coding DNA: TGTGCCAGCAGACCGCCGGCCGGGACAGGGGTGTACGAGCAGTACTTC.

This clonotype was found once. The CDR3 is CASSSPSTSGRAGELFF. The CDR3 DNA is TGTGCCAGCAGCTCCCCATCGACTAGCGGGAGGGCCGGGGAGCTGTTTTTT. The V gene is TRBV11-3, the J gene TRBJ2-2; 14 nucleotides agree with TRBD2. CDR3 size: 17 residues. V lost 4 bases, J lost 6 bases, and 7 bases stayed unmatched. The V gene's germline CDR1 is SGHNT and CDR2 YENEEA.

This clonotype was seen a few times. The V and J genes are TRBV5-4 and TRBJ1-6; the D is unclear. CDR1 and CDR2 from the germline V gene are SGHNT and YYREEE (reference sequence). With 4 bases removed from V and 8 bases from J, the gap between germline ends came to 16 bases. CDR3 length: 15 residues. CDR3 loop: CASSQRQGSDSPLHF. In DNA form, the CDR3 reads TGTGCCAGCAGCCAACGTCAAGGTTCAGATTCACCCCTCCACTTT.

The J gene is TRBJ2-2, the V gene TRBV7-2; 7 bases align to TRBD1. Gene TRBJ2-3 matches the end of the DNA better, so the J call may be wrong. The CDR3 is made up of 15 amino acids. The germline gives CDR1 SGHTA, CDR2 FQGNSA. The CDR3 region is CASSLEDVNTGAQYF. As DNA, the CDR3 is TGTGCCAGCAGCCTCGAGGATGTGAACACAGGGGCGCAGTATTTT.

This clonotype was seen more than once but under ten times. V is TRBV6-1 and J is TRBJ2-5; D call uncertain. This CDR3 has 14 residues. Trimming pared 6 bases from V and 0 bases from J, leaving 11 bases between. Germline V lookup: CDR1 MNHNS, CDR2 SASEGT. The CDR3 sequence: CASSTSWYQETQYF. The CDR3 nucleotides are TGTGCCAGCAGCACAAGTTGGTACCAAGAGACCCAGTACTTC.

The chain employs TRBV7-2 and TRBJ1-3; possibly TRBD1 for D (6 bases). V was clipped by 1 base and J by 4 bases, with 11 bases between them. Germline assignment: CDR1 SGHTA and CDR2 FQGNSA. The length of the CDR3 is 15 residues. The CDR3, as DNA: TGTGCCAGCAGCTTAGGGGGGGGCGGGGGAAACACCATATATTTT. Translated: CASSLGGGGGNTIYF.

This sequence joins TRBV9 and TRBJ2-5, with 8 bases that match TRBD2. TRBJ2-1 explains the end of the DNA better; the J call may be wrong. Germline-derived CDR1 and CDR2 are SGDLS and YYNGEE. The CDR3 extends over 18 amino acids. The CDR3 spells CASSITTPGPREVTEQFF. CDR3 DNA: TGTGCCAGCAGCATAACGACTCCGGGGCCGCGGGAGGTTACTGAGCAGTTCTTC.

By sample share, this clonotype is medium-sized. The DNA for the CDR3 is TGTGCCAGCAGTGAAGGGGGAGCAACTAATGAAAAACTGTTTTTT. Amino acids: CASSEGGATNEKLFF. This chain joins TRBV6-1 and TRBJ1-4; no reliable D call. Germline CDR1 is MNHNS and CDR2 is SASEGT. The CDR3 sequence is 15 residues long. V lost 1 base to trimming and J lost 0 bases, with 6 bases between them.

This clonotype was seen a few times. This CDR3 fails to terminate in the conserved phenylalanine or tryptophan, so it likely reflects a read error. Because the CDR3's place on the DNA is in doubt, the DNA is left out and the CDR3 is given as listed by TCRdb. The chain joins TRBV6-7 to TRBJ2-1. TRBV6-7 is known as an ORF, though its function is uncertain. The CDR3 region is 12 residues in length, termini included. The CDR3 here is CIFLVEMGFCHV.

This clonotype was recorded once. The chain recombines TRBV6-1 with TRBJ2-4; 11 nucleotides align to TRBD2. The end of the DNA aligns better with TRBJ2-1, so the J call may be wrong. Looked up from germline, CDR1 is MNHNS and CDR2 is SASEGT. This CDR3 contains 15 residues. For the CDR3, the DNA is TGTGCCAGCAGTGCCCGGACTAGCGGGCAAGAGACCCAGTTCTTC. Translation: CASSARTSGQETQFF.

Remarks on this clonotype: Sequence at one end of the junction differs from germline and may be a read error. V and J are TRBV6-1 and TRBJ2-3; D is undetermined. The germline CDR1 and CDR2 sequences are MNHNS and SASEGT. This CDR3 has 15 amino acids. This CDR3 reads CASIPVDVNTDEQFF. CDR3 nucleotide sequence: TGTGCCAGCATTCCCGTGGATGTGAACACAGATGAGCAGTTTTTT.

This clonotype is deemed medium-sized. CDR3 DNA sequence: TGTGCCAGCAGTCTAGCGGGCTCCCCGAGCTCCTACAATGAGCAGTTCTTC. Its translation: CASSLAGSPSSYNEQFF. This rearrangement joins TRBV6-1 to TRBJ2-1; 8 bases are a match to TRBD2. V dropped 5 bases and J dropped 0; count of bases not matched to a gene: 9. The germline V gene has CDR1 MNHNS and CDR2 SASEGT. The CDR3 is made up of 17 amino acids.

Concerning this clonotype itself: One end of the junction is discordant with germline, which a read error may explain. The chain joins TRBV6-8 to TRBJ2-3; D unresolved. The CDR3 totals 12 residues. Germline V gene lookup returns CDR1 MNHGY and CDR2 SAAAGT. In nucleotides, the CDR3 is TGTGCCAGGTTCACTGGCTTGGATACGCAGTATTTC. Amino acids: CARFTGLDTQYF.

About this clonotype: A read error may explain this, as a much larger clone is one base away. The final CDR3 position lacks the conserved phenylalanine or tryptophan, pointing to a likely read error. The gene calls are TRBV7-8 and TRBJ2-1, with D unclear. Deletions cut 3 bases from V and 5 bases from J, with 11 bases between. CDR3 size: 14 residues. CDR1 is SGHVS and CDR2 is FQNEAQ in the germline V gene. CDR3 nucleotide sequence: TGTGCCAGCAGCTTCAGACGGGTAGACAATGAGCAGTTCTTA. Translation gives CASSFRRVDNEQFL.

This clonotype was seen more than once but under ten times. CDR3 bases: TGTGCCAGCAGAGACGTACCGACAGGGGGCTTGGAGACCCAGTACTTC. As protein: CASRDVPTGGLETQYF. The chain recombines TRBV6-1 with TRBJ2-5, with TRBD1 matching 10 bases. The germline CDR1 and CDR2 sequences are MNHNS and SASEGT. Germline trimming cut 6 bases from V and 5 bases from J; bases unmatched to any gene: 12. This CDR3 region has 16 residues.

The sample holds many counts of this clonotype. The gene calls are TRBV6-1 and TRBJ2-1, with 8 bases aligning to TRBD2. V gave up 4 bases and J gave up 5 bases; unmatched junction bases: 7. The CDR3 runs to 15 residues. The germline V gene has CDR1 MNHNS and CDR2 SASEGT. The CDR3 sequence: CASSGPSGGNNEQFF. The CDR3, as DNA: TGTGCCAGCAGTGGCCCCAGCGGGGGAAACAATGAGCAGTTCTTC.

The chain couples TRBV6-5 to TRBJ2-1; 9 positions agree with TRBD1. The CDR3 runs 13 residues. Unmatched junction bases numbered 8, after V lost 4 bases and J lost 13 bases. Germline V gives CDR1 MNHEY, CDR2 SVGAGI. As DNA, the CDR3 is TGTGCCAGCAGTTCGGACAGGGGAGAGACCCAGTTCTTC. Amino acid sequence: CASSSDRGETQFF.

This clonotype was counted ten times or more. J is TRBJ2-3 and V is TRBV6-4; D gene unclear. Germline V gene sequence: CDR1 MRHNA, CDR2 SNTAGT. The CDR3 runs 13 residues. With 2 bases removed from V and 6 bases from J, the gap between germline ends came to 9 bases. The CDR3 coding sequence is TGTGCCAGCAGTGACGAGCCTTTCGATACGCAGTATTTT. Encoded protein: CASSDEPFDTQYF.

This clonotype has only a few counts. The chain is built from TRBV27 and TRBJ2-5; 8 nucleotides agree with TRBD2. Trimming took 6 bases from V and 7 from J; bases not matched to a gene: 10. This CDR3 is built from 14 residues. Germline assignment: CDR1 MNHEY and CDR2 SMNVEV (reference sequence). CDR3 in amino acids: CASRWAGGQGTQYF. The CDR3 nucleotides read TGTGCCAGCAGATGGGCGGGAGGCCAGGGGACCCAGTACTTC.